This T cell receptor (beta chain) is drawn from a study of T cells in Graves' hyperthyroidism and ophthalmopathy. There were TCR beta CDR3 regions amplified from RNA transcripts. HTBI primers were the set used in a first-round RT-PCR of the TCR CDR3. One entry per CDR3 protein, called by TCRdb with MiXCR from the multiplex PCR reads. The sample carries 350,000 or so distinct CDR3 sequences, over 20% recorded once. Study conclusions and caveats: Appearing also in blood were most of the thyroid clonotypes expanded above 0.001.

This clonotype was picked up many times. What it binds is not known. Thyroid ultrasound, orbital computed tomography, clinical symptoms, and serum thyroxine and TRAb underpinned diagnoses. This TCR came from a woman aged 50 to 60 with Graves' hyperthyroidism. Sample: blood.

CDR3 nucleotide sequence: TGCGCCAGCAGTTCGGGGGGGATTGCTGGAAACACCATATATTTT. This sequence encodes CASSSGGIAGNTIYF. The chain combines TRBV10-1 with TRBJ1-3; weak D call: TRBD1 (5 bases). Germline lookup yields CDR1 WNHNN and CDR2 SYGVQD (reference sequence). The CDR3 length is 15 residues. V was trimmed by 5 bases and J by 2 bases, leaving 13 bases between them.